This T cell receptor beta chain originates from a study of T cell responses to AZD1222 COVID-19 vaccine. Study results and caveats: Sampling captured repertoires only after the peak T cell response. There were vaccine-associated CD4 TCRs across spike, dominant at 160-218 and 743-854.

Measured with immunoSEQ multiplex PCR; TCRdb has only the in-frame clones, and not every one. The sample yields 50,000 or so clones, about 91% seen once. A remark on this clone: Its target is not known.

CDR3 length: 15 residues. CDR1 and CDR2 from the germline V gene are MNHEY and SVGAGI. Trimming shortened V by 5 bases and J by 5 bases, and 15 bases separated the two germline ends. This clonotype was obtained from an adult who received the AZD1222 COVID-19 vaccine. The rearrangement links TRBV6-5 to TRBJ2-2, with D possibly being TRBD1 (6 bases). Sample: peripheral blood, taken 28 days after the second AZD1222 dose. CDR3 nucleotide sequence: TGTGCCAGCAGTCCCCAACCAGGGGATACCGGGGAGCTGTTTTTT. Its protein product is CASSPQPGDTGELFF.